This entry features one T cell receptor beta chain sequence. Antigen unknown. This specimen includes other DNA sequences encoding the same CDR3. Germline V lookup: CDR1 SEHNR, CDR2 FQNEAQ (reference sequence). The CDR3 is made up of 12 amino acids. The V end lost 1 base, the J end lost 4 bases, and 4 bases lay between the germline ends. The data stem from a study of shared clonotypes between healthy human individuals. Overall study results and limits: As a rule, naive subsets had a larger estimated richness than memory subsets.

Clones were sequenced by immunoSEQ multiplex PCR, and TCRdb holds only the in-frame ones, with some missing. The data contain 2 million to 3 million clones, 93% of them seen just once; the ten biggest clones take up approximately 0.36%. The sample was naive CD4+ T cells from PBMCs. Subset in this sample: CD45RA+ positively selected. The V call is TRBV7-9, the J call TRBJ2-5; D uncertain. The sequence was collected from a man aged 18 to 35 in good health. Some clones in this sample may be carry-over from other donors' samples. CDR3 amino acids: CASSLDRETQYF. The CDR3 nucleotides are TGTGCCAGCAGCTTAGACAGAGAGACCCAGTACTTC.